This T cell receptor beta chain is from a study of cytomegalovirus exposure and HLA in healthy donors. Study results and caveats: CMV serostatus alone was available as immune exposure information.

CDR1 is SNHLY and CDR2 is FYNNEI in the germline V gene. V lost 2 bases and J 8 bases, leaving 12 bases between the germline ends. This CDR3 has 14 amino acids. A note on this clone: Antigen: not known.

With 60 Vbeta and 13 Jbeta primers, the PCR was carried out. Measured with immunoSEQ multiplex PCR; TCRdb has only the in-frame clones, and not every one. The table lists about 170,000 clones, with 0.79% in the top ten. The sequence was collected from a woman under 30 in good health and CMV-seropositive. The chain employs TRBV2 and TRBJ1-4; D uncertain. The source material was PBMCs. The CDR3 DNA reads TGTGCCAGCAGTGAAAGCTTCCTAGGAGAAAAACTGTTTTTT. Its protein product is CASSESFLGEKLFF.